This note documents a single T cell receptor beta chain sequence. The method was immunoSEQ multiplex PCR; TCRdb's version includes in-frame clones alone and lacks a portion of them. Counted here are approximately 470,000 clones, around 90% occurring once; the ten biggest clones make up 0.7%. This entry comes from a study of blood T cell repertoires in COVID-19. Study overall: PBMCs, B-cell-depleted T cells, or T cells provided the cDNA or gDNA that made up the material.

The age range of participants was about 18 to 100 years, with residence in under 30 US areas. Participants were placed into cohorts based on the clinical history they reported. Two negative PCRs, clearance, or symptom resolution had been documented for recovered Cohort 3 donors. The CDR3 totals 15 residues. V lost 3 bases, J lost 4 bases, and 16 bases lay in between. CDR1 is SGHDT and CDR2 is YYEEEE in the germline V gene. The TCR was taken from a woman between 18 and 29 years old who had recovered from COVID-19. This chain joins TRBV5-6 and TRBJ1-2, with D maybe TRBD1 (6 bases). The sample taken for sequencing was PBMCs or T cells enriched from blood (not recorded which). Here the CDR3 DNA reads TGTGCCAGCAGCTCTCTCCGGGACACCGGCTATGGCTACACCTTC. Protein sequence: CASSSLRDTGYGYTF.